This T cell receptor beta chain was documented in a study of blood T cell repertoires in COVID-19. CDR3 length: 13 amino acids. Germline V gives CDR1 SGHVS, CDR2 FNYEAQ. Trimming pared 5 bases from V and 7 bases from J, leaving 11 bases between. The table came from immunoSEQ multiplex PCR; TCRdb's copy has only in-frame clones and leaves some out. The profile shows 97,000 or so clones, 80% to 95% of them singletons. Sequenced material: peripheral blood. J is TRBJ2-2 and V is TRBV7-6; weak D call: TRBD2 (5 bases). This clonotype was obtained from a woman aged 50 to 65 with COVID-19, enrolled during active disease. The CDR3 is CASSPGESGELFF. The CDR3 nucleotides are TGTGCCAGCAGCCCCGGGGAGAGCGGGGAGCTGTTTTTT.